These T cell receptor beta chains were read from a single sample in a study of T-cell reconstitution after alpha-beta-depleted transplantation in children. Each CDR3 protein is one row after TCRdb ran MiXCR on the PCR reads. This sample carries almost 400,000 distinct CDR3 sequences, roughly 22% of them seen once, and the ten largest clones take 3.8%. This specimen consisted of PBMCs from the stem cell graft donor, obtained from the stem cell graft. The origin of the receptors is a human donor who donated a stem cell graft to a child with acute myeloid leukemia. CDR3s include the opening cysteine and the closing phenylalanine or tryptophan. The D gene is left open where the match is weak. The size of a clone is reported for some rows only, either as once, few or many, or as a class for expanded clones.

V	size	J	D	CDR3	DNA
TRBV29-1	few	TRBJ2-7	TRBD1	CSVITGTGTTYEQYF	TGCAGCGTGATAACCGGGACAGGGACTACCTACGAGCAGTACTTC
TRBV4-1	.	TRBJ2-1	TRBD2	CASSQPDIIAGERNEQFF	TGCGCCAGCAGCCAACCAGACATTATAGCGGGAGAGCGGAATGAGCAGTTCTTC
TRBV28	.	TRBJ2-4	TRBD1	CASSSPRQGASHPAKNIQYF	TGTGCCAGCAGTTCCCCAAGACAGGGGGCTAGTCATCCAGCCAAAAACATTCAGTACTTC
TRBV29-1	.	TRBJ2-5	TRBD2	CSDGISGRDQETQYF	TGCAGCGACGGGATTAGCGGGAGGGATCAAGAGACCCAGTACTTC
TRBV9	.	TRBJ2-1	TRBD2	CASSEVAGGPRFF	TGTGCCAGCAGCGAGGTAGCGGGAGGGCCGCGGTTCTTC
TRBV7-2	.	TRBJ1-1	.	CASSLWGDEAFF	TGTGCCAGCAGCTTGTGGGGCGATGAAGCTTTCTTT
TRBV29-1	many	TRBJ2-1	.	CSVPTGPSYNEQFF	TGCAGCGTTCCGACAGGTCCCTCCTACAATGAGCAGTTCTTC
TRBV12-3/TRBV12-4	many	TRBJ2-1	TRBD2	CASSLGLAGDEQFF	TGTGCCAGCAGCTTGGGACTAGCGGGAGACGAGCAGTTCTTC
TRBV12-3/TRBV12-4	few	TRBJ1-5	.	CASQTDNQPQHF	TGTGCCAGCCAGACGGACAATCAGCCCCAGCATTTT
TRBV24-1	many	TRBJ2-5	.	CATSDLGEETQYF	TGTGCCACCAGTGATTTGGGCGAAGAGACCCAGTACTTC
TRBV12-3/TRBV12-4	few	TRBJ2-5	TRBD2	CASSPRGVEARETQYF	TGTGCCAGCAGTCCTCGGGGGGTGGAGGCGCGCGAGACCCAGTACTTC
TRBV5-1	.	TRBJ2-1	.	CASSLGSGPGHEQFF	TGCGCCAGCAGCTTAGGGTCTGGACCTGGTCATGAGCAGTTCTTC
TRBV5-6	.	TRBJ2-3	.	CASSSLGTDTQYF	TGTGCCAGCAGCTCCCTCGGGACAGATACGCAGTATTTT
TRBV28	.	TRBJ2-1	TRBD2	CGSGLANNEQFF	TGTGGATCGGGACTAGCGAACAATGAGCAGTTCTTC
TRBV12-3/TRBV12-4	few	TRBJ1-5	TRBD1	CASSFRQGTQPQHF	TGTGCCAGCAGTTTTAGACAGGGCACTCAGCCCCAGCATTTT
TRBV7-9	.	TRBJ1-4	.	CASSLSGQKLFF	TGTGCCAGCAGCTTATCCGGACAGAAACTGTTTTTT
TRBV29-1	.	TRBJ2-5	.	CSVEESGRTQYF	TGCAGCGTTGAAGAATCCGGGCGGACCCAGTACTTC
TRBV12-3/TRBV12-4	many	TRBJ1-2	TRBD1	CASSSGQNYGYTF	TGTGCCAGCAGTTCGGGACAGAACTATGGCTACACCTTC
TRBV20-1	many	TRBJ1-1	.	CSAREARGGEAFF	TGCAGTGCTAGGGAGGCGAGGGGTGGTGAAGCTTTCTTT
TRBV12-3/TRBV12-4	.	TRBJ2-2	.	CASSQTGNTGELFF	TGTGCCAGCAGCCAAACCGGGAACACCGGGGAGCTGTTTTTT
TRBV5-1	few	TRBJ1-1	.	CASSLGRAARLNTEAFF	TGCGCCAGCAGCTTAGGGCGCGCGGCGAGGCTGAACACTGAAGCTTTCTTT
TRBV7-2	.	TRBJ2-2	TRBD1	CASSLLGRQGTGELFF	TGTGCCAGCAGCTTATTGGGGCGACAGGGTACCGGGGAGCTGTTTTTT
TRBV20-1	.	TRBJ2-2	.	CSAARSGELFF	TGCAGTGCAGCTCGCTCCGGGGAGCTGTTTTTT
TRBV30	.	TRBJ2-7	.	CAWSAYYEQYF	TGTGCCTGGAGTGCATACTACGAGCAGTACTTC
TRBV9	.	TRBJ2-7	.	CASSVGSATYEQYF	TGTGCCAGCAGCGTAGGTTCGGCCACCTACGAGCAGTACTTC
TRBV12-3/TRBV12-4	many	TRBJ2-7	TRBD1	CASSLGQLYEQYF	TGCGCCAGCAGCTTGGGACAGCTATACGAGCAGTACTTC